The 11 T cell receptor beta chains in this list originate from one sample, sequenced in a study of identical twins (dated by TCRdb to about 2016). Library preparation employed 5' RACE. The instrument given in TCRdb is Illumina HiSeq 2000. Using fastp trimming at Q25 and MiXCR clonotype assembly, TCRdb reanalyzed the public sequencing data and kept in-frame beta chains. Every entry covers one CDR3 protein and lists the most common genes and DNA from its rows. The sample data list 1.5 million to 2 million distinct CDR3 sequences, and 32% of these were observed just once. Approximately 0.29% of the sample belongs to the ten largest clones. Material: cord blood. Receptors were obtained from a newborn girl in good health.

This clonotype was found a few times. This sequence joins TRBV28 and TRBJ1-2; D might be TRBD1 (6 bases). Germline V lookup: CDR1 MDHEN, CDR2 SYDVKM. The CDR3 has 21 residues. V lost 6 bases and J lost 1, with 33 bases in between. The CDR3 DNA sequence: TGTGCCAGCAGAGAAACAGGGTATTCTCCTTCTTTGGTGTTGGTTAACTATGGCTACACCTTC. Protein sequence: CASRETGYSPSLVLVNYGYTF.

V gene TRBV25-1 combines with J gene TRBJ2-7; TRBD1 matches 9 bases. V was clipped by 5 bases and J by 3 bases; unmatched bases: 5. CDR3 length: 14 residues. Germline lookup yields CDR1 MGHDK and CDR2 SYGVNS. CDR3 region: CASSHRDRVYEQYF. The CDR3 DNA reads as TGTGCCAGCAGTCACCGGGACAGGGTCTACGAGCAGTACTTC.

This clonotype turned up a few times. This chain connects TRBV7-2 to TRBJ1-2; D is possibly TRBD1 (5 bases). Trimming removed 5 bases from V and 0 bases from J, with 13 bases in between. CDR1 is SGHTA and CDR2 is FQGNSA in the germline V gene. This CDR3 contains 15 residues. In nucleotides, the CDR3 is TGTGCCAGCAGCGGACAAGACAGTCCTAACTATGGCTACACCTTC. Translated: CASSGQDSPNYGYTF.

This chain links TRBV4-1 with TRBJ2-5; D could derive from TRBD1 or TRBD2 (5 bases each). Germline assignment: CDR1 MGHRA and CDR2 YSYEKL. The ends were cut back, 6 bases at V and 5 bases at J, with 16 bases in the middle. This CDR3 has 14 residues. The DNA of the CDR3 is TGCGCCAGCAGTACTGGGACGTATGTGGAGACCCAGTACTTC. This translates into CASSTGTYVETQYF.

V gene TRBV9 combines with J gene TRBJ2-1, with 8 bases lining up with TRBD2. Per germline, CDR1 SGDLS and CDR2 YYNGEE. This CDR3 has 13 amino acids. The trim removed 1 base at V and 9 bases at J, leaving 3 bases unmatched. The CDR3 reads CASSVNGGGEQFF. The CDR3 nucleotides are TGTGCCAGCAGCGTAAACGGGGGGGGTGAGCAGTTCTTC.

A word on this clonotype: At one of its ends the junction is not consistent with the germline gene, which may arise from a read error. V gene TRBV3-1 combines with J gene TRBJ2-7; possible D gene TRBD2, 6 bases. CDR1 is LGHDT, CDR2 YNNKEL, per germline (reference sequence). This CDR3 contains 17 residues. The CDR3 DNA reads TGTGCCAGCAGTCAAGGGCTAGCGTCTTCCTTTTACTACGAGCAGTACTTC. This encodes CASSQGLASSFYYEQYF.

This chain connects TRBV10-3 to TRBJ2-5; TRBD1 is a possible D gene (6 bases). V gave up 5 bases and J gave up 0 bases, with 7 bases separating them. This CDR3 region has 13 residues. Germline V gene sequence: CDR1 ENHRY, CDR2 SYGVKD. CDR3 residues: CAISTGYQETQYF. The CDR3 region has the DNA TGTGCCATCAGTACAGGGTACCAAGAGACCCAGTACTTC.

As regards this clonotype: Mismatch with germline at one junction end may stem from a read error. The chain couples TRBV6-5 to TRBJ1-1; 8 bases map to TRBD1. The CDR3 is made up of 14 amino acids. The germline V gene encodes CDR1 MNHEY and CDR2 SVGAGI. CDR3 amino acids: CASRKDRGNTEAFF. In nucleotides, the CDR3 is TGCGCCAGCAGAAAAGACAGGGGGAACACTGAAGCTTTCTTT.

This clonotype occurred a few times. CDR3 loop: CASSVGTGLGVYGYTF. The DNA of the CDR3 is TGTGCCAGCAGCGTCGGGACAGGACTAGGGGTCTATGGCTACACCTTC. This sequence joins TRBV6-1 and TRBJ1-2; 8 positions match TRBD1. Germline CDR1 reads MNHNS; CDR2 reads SASEGT. The CDR3 sequence is 16 residues long. J gave up 4 bases and V 6 bases, and 13 bases lay outside the gene matches.

The sample holds one count of this clonotype. This chain uses TRBV19 with TRBJ2-1; TRBD2 matches 7 bases. Unmatched junction bases numbered 5, after V lost 3 bases and J lost 0 bases. The germline gives CDR1 LNHDA, CDR2 SQIVND (reference sequence). The CDR3 has 16 residues. CDR3 coding DNA: TGTGCCAGTAGTATGGCTGGCGGGAGCTCCTACAATGAGCAGTTCTTC. Translating gives CASSMAGGSSYNEQFF.

With regard to this clonotype: This may come from a read error, since a much larger clone is one base off. The V gene is TRBV10-3, the J gene TRBJ2-1, with no clear D. The end of the DNA aligns better with TRBJ2-7, so the J call may be wrong. CDR1 and CDR2 from the germline V gene are ENHRY and SYGVKD. The CDR3 is made up of 14 amino acids. CDR3 protein: CAISDDPLYNEQYF. For the CDR3, the DNA is TGTGCCATCAGTGACGACCCTCTCTACAATGAGCAGTACTTC.